This is a list of T cell receptor beta chains from one sample in a study of T cells in localized non-small cell lung cancer. Profiled with immunoSEQ multiplex PCR; TCRdb holds only in-frame clones, not every one. The sample lists fewer than 25,000 clones, around nine tenths occurring once. The sample in question was peripheral blood, obtained before any cancer treatment. All receptors derive from a male donor aged 60 or over with stage I squamous cell lung carcinoma. Both conserved end residues are part of each CDR3. D genes are given only for firm matches. The size of a clone is reported for some rows only, either as once, few or many, or as a class for expanded clones.

DNA,CDR3,V,size,J,D
TGTGCCAGCAGTCAGGGGCACACAGATACGCAGTATTTT,CASSQGHTDTQYF,TRBV6-1,-,TRBJ2-3,-
TGTGCCAGCAGTTTGATGGCAGGCCCAGAGGAGCAGTACTTC,CASSLMAGPEEQYF,TRBV27,-,TRBJ2-7,-
TGTGCCAGCAGCCCTGGACTAGCGGGAGCTCCTAGGGAGCAGTTCTTC,CASSPGLAGAPREQFF,TRBV9,-,TRBJ2-1,TRBD2
TGTGCCACCCACCTGGGGGGGAGCCCCTCCTACGAGCAGTACTTC,CATHLGGSPSYEQYF,TRBV7-2,-,TRBJ2-7,TRBD2
TGTGCCAGCAGGTCCAACCCGGCCTACAATGAGCAGTTCTTC,CASRSNPAYNEQFF,TRBV6-6,-,TRBJ2-1,-
TGTGCCAGCGGACCCCACTCTAGCTCCTACGAGCAGTACTTC,CASGPHSSSYEQYF,TRBV7-8,-,TRBJ2-7,-
TGTGCCAGCTCTCAGTTGGGGGACGGTTCCTACGAGCAGTACTTC,CASSQLGDGSYEQYF,TRBV18,-,TRBJ2-7,-
TGTGCCAGTAGTACTAGTGGCGGCGGGGAGCTGTTTTTT,CASSTSGGGELFF,TRBV19,-,TRBJ2-2,-
TGTGCCAGCAGCCAACGGGGGAACTATGGCTACACCTTC,CASSQRGNYGYTF,TRBV4-2,-,TRBJ1-2,-
TGTGCCAGCAGATCCGGGACAGGGGACACTGAAGCTTTCTTT,CASRSGTGDTEAFF,TRBV28,-,TRBJ1-1,TRBD1
TGTGCCAGCAGCTTGGGACAAAGAACTGAAGCTTTCTTT,CASSLGQRTEAFF,TRBV5-6,-,TRBJ1-1,-
TGTGCCACCAGCAGAGATCCCCAGGCCAATCAGCCCCAGCATTTT,CATSRDPQANQPQHF,TRBV15,-,TRBJ1-5,-
TGCGCCAGCAGCTTAGACCTACGGACGCCCTACGAGCAGTACTTC,CASSLDLRTPYEQYF,TRBV10-2,once,TRBJ2-7,-
TGCGCCAGCAGCTTCGAACAGAACACTGAAGCTTTCTTT,CASSFEQNTEAFF,TRBV5-1,-,TRBJ1-1,-
TGTGCCAGCAGTGAAATACGTTCGGGTGACACTGAAGCTTTCTTT,CASSEIRSGDTEAFF,TRBV25-1,once,TRBJ1-1,-
TGTGCCAGCAGCCAAGGGGCAGGGGGGGTAGATACGCAGTATTTT,CASSQGAGGVDTQYF,TRBV4-2,-,TRBJ2-3,-
TGTGCCAGCTCACCAGACCGAGGAAGGGGAAGCACAGATACGCAGTATTTT,CASSPDRGRGSTDTQYF,TRBV18,-,TRBJ2-3,-
TGTGCCAGCTCACCCCTGAACACTGAAGCTTTCTTT,CASSPLNTEAFF,TRBV18,-,TRBJ1-1,-
TGTGCCAGCAGTGTTGGGACAGGGAGCATTCAGTACTTC,CASSVGTGSIQYF,TRBV6-4,-,TRBJ2-4,TRBD1
TGTGCCAGCAGTTACTCACTAGCGGGAGGTTATGAGCAGTTCTTC,CASSYSLAGGYEQFF,TRBV6-5,-,TRBJ2-1,TRBD2
TGCGCCAGCAGAAGGGAACAGGGAGAGACCCAGTACTTC,CASRREQGETQYF,TRBV5-1,-,TRBJ2-5,-
TGTGCCAGCAGCGTAGATCCGGGAGTGGAGACCCAGTACTTC,CASSVDPGVETQYF,TRBV9,-,TRBJ2-5,-
TGCAGCGTTCAGGGGGTGGGTGGCAATCAGCCCCAGCATTTT,CSVQGVGGNQPQHF,TRBV29-1,-,TRBJ1-5,TRBD1
TGTGCCAGCAGCCAAGTAACAGCCGGGGAGCTGTTTTTT,CASSQVTAGELFF,TRBV14,-,TRBJ2-2,-
TGTGCCAGCAGTACCAATAGCAATCAGCCCCAGCATTTT,CASSTNSNQPQHF,TRBV28,-,TRBJ1-5,-
TGCGCCAGCAGCTTGGTTGGGGAGAACACTGAAGCTTTCTTT,CASSLVGENTEAFF,TRBV5-1,-,TRBJ1-1,-
TGTGCCAGCGAGATTCGGACGGCGGGTCCCGGGGAGCTGTTTTTT,CASEIRTAGPGELFF,TRBV28,few,TRBJ2-2,-
TGTGCCAGTAGTATGCCTACGGTGACTGAAGCTTTCTTT,CASSMPTVTEAFF,TRBV19,few,TRBJ1-1,-